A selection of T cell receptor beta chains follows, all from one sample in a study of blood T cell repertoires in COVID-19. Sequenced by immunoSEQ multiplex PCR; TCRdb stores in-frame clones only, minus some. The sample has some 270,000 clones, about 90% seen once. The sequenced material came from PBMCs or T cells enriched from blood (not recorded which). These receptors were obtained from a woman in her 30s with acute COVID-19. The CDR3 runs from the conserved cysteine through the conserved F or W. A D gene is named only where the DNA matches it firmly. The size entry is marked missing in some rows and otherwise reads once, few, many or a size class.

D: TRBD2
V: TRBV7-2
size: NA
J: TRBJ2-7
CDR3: CASSYGGLAGLIYEQYF
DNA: TGTGCCAGCAGCTACGGAGGACTAGCGGGACTCATCTACGAGCAGTACTTC

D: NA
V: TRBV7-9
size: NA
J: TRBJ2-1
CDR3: CASSLLIQNEQFF
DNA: TGTGCCAGCAGCTTACTTATCCAGAATGAGCAGTTCTTC

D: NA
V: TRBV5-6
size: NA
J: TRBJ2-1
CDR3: CASPPPEPSQEQFF
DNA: TGTGCCAGCCCGCCCCCGGAGCCCAGCCAGGAGCAGTTCTTC

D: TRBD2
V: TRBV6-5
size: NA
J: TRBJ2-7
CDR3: CASSYLRLAGIYEQYF
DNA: TGTGCCAGCAGTTACTTACGACTAGCGGGAATCTACGAGCAGTACTTC

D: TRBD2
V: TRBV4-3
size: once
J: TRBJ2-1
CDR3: CASSQGNYRTSGVLGEQFF
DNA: TGCGCCAGCAGCCAAGGGAATTACCGGACTAGCGGGGTCTTGGGGGAGCAGTTCTTC

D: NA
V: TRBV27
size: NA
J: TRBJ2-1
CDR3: CASSSSRGNEQFF
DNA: TGTGCCAGCAGTTCCTCCCGGGGAAATGAGCAGTTCTTC

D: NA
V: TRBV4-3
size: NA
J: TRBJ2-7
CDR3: CASSQGDSSYEQYF
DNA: TGCGCCAGCAGCCAAGGAGACAGCTCCTACGAGCAGTACTTC

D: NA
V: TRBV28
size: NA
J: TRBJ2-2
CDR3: CASIPGGGATGELFF
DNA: TGTGCCAGCATCCCTGGGGGGGGCGCGACCGGGGAGCTGTTTTTT

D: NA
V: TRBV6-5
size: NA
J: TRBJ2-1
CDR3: CASSYVRYRSPKEQFF
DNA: TGTGCCAGCAGTTACGTCCGCTATAGGAGTCCTAAGGAGCAGTTCTTC

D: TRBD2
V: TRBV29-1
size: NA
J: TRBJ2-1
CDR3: CSVDGEVGNGLVGSYNEQFF
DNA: TGCAGCGTTGATGGCGAGGTTGGGAACGGACTAGTGGGCTCCTACAATGAGCAGTTCTTC

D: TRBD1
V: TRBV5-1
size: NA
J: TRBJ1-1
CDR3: CASSLRGPNTEAFF
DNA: TGCGCCAGCAGCTTGAGGGGGCCAAACACTGAAGCTTTCTTT

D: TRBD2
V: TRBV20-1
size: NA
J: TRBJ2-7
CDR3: CSASTPTSGSSYEQYF
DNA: TGCAGTGCTAGTACCCCGACTAGCGGGAGCTCCTACGAGCAGTACTTC

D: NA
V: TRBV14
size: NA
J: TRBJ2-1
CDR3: CASSQLRLVEAEQFF
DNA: TGTGCCAGCAGCCAATTAAGGTTGGTAGAGGCTGAGCAGTTCTTC

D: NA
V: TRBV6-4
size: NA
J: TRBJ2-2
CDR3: CASKSGPNTGELFF
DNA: TGTGCCAGCAAGTCAGGGCCGAACACCGGGGAGCTGTTTTTT

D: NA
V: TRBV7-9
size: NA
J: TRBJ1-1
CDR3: CASSATGDPEAFF
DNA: TGTGCCAGCAGTGCGACAGGTGACCCTGAAGCTTTCTTT

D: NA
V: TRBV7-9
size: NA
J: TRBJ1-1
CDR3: CASSFSDIEAFF
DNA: TGTGCCAGCAGCTTTTCGGACATTGAAGCTTTCTTT

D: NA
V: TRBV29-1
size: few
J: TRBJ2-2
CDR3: CSVEKGHPTGELFF
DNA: TGCAGCGTTGAAAAGGGGCACCCGACCGGGGAGCTGTTTTTT

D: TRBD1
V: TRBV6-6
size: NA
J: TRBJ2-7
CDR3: CATGQGSYEQYF
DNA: TGTGCCACCGGACAGGGTTCCTACGAGCAGTACTTC

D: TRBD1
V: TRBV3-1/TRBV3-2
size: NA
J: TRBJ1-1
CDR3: CASSQTGTGGTEAFF
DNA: TGTGCCAGCAGCCAAACCGGGACAGGGGGAACTGAAGCTTTCTTT

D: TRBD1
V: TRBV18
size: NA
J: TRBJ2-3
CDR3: CASSLNQAQGTDTQYF
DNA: TGTGCCAGCTCACTCAACCAAGCACAGGGGACAGATACGCAGTATTTT

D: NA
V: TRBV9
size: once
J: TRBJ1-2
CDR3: CASSAADLRGYTF
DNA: TGTGCCAGCAGCGCGGCGGACTTAAGGGGCTACACCTTC

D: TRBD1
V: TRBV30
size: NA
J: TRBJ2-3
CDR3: CAWSLSGTASTDTQYF
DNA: TGTGCCTGGAGTCTTTCCGGGACAGCTAGCACAGATACGCAGTATTTT

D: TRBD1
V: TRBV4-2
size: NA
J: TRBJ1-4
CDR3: CASSQDTGQGGEKLFF
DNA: TGTGCCAGCAGCCAAGATACGGGACAGGGAGGTGAAAAACTGTTTTTT

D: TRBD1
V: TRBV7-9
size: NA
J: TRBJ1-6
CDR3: CASSLQATGSGSPLHF
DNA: TGTGCCAGCAGCTTACAGGCGACAGGGTCCGGGTCACCCCTCCACTTT

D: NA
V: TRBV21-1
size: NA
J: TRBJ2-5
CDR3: CASSKDRTSGSPQETQYF
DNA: TGTGCCAGCAGCAAAGATCGGACTAGCGGGAGCCCCCAAGAGACCCAGTACTTC

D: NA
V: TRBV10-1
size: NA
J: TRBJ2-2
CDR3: CASSEEGGANTGELFF
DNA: TGCGCCAGCAGTGAAGAGGGGGGGGCCAACACCGGGGAGCTGTTTTTT

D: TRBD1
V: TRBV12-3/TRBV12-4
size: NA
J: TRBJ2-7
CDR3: CASSFGEQGPDF
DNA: TGTGCCAGCAGTTTTGGTGAACAGGGGCCAGACTTC

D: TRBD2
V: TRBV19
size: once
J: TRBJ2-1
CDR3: CASSPLAGVNEQFF
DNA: TGTGCCAGTAGCCCACTAGCGGGAGTTAATGAGCAGTTCTTC

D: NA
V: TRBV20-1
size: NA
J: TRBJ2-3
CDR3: CSASRTVGDTQYF
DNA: TGCAGTGCTAGTAGAACAGTAGGAGATACGCAGTATTTT

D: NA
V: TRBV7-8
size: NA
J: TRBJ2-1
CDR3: CASTLGSGNNEQFF
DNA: TGTGCCAGCACCCTTGGTTCCGGTAACAATGAGCAGTTCTTC

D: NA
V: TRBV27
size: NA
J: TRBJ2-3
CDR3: CASSYYSGLDTQYF
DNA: TGTGCCAGCAGTTATTATAGCGGATTAGATACGCAGTATTTT

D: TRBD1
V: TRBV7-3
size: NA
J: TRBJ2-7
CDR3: CASSRDRGRNEQYF
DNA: TGTGCCAGCAGCCGGGACAGGGGAAGGAACGAGCAGTACTTC

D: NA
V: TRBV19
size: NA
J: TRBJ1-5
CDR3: CASKRELGNQPQHF
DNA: TGTGCCAGTAAGAGGGAGTTGGGCAATCAGCCCCAGCATTTT